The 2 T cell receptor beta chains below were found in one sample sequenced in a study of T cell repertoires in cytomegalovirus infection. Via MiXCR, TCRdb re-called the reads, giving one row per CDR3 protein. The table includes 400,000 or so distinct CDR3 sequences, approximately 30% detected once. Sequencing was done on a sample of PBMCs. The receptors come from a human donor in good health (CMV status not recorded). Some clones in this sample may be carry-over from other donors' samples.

The CDR3 region is CASNLPGDTEAFF. The CDR3 DNA reads as TGTGCCAGCAACCTCCCAGGGGACACTGAAGCTTTCTTT. V usage is TRBV2 and J usage is TRBJ1-1, with D possibly being TRBD1 (6 bases). The CDR3 consists of 13 residues. The germline gives CDR1 SNHLY, CDR2 FYNNEI. Trimming took off 7 bases at V and 3 bases at J, with 12 bases between the two ends.

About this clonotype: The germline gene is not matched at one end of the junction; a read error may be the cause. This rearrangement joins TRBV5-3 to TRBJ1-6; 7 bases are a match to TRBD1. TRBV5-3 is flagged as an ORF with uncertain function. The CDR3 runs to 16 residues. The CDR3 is CASSWGNTGVNSPLHF. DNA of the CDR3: TGTGCCAGCAGCTGGGGCAACACAGGGGTTAATTCACCCCTCCACTTT.